This T cell receptor beta chain appears in the sequencing data of a study of blood T cell repertoires in COVID-19. Overall study: COVID-19 samples from acute and convalescent phases originated in the United States, Italy and Spain.

This CDR3 is 19 amino acids long. With 3 bases removed from V and 1 base from J, the gap between germline ends came to 25 bases. Germline V CDR1 and CDR2: MNHGY, SAAAGT. Sequencing used immunoSEQ multiplex PCR; TCRdb keeps in-frame clones, though not all of them. This sample yields 110,000 to 150,000 clones, of which 85% are seen a single time; less than 7% belongs to the top ten. Enrollees, about 18 to 89 years old, lived in approximately 24 US areas. Clinical history as reported by participants underpinned cohort assignment. This chain uses TRBV6-8 with TRBJ2-7; a possible D gene is TRBD2 (6 bases). Sequencing used PBMCs or T cells enriched from blood (not recorded which). The source of this sequence is a woman aged 40 to 50 who had recovered from COVID-19. The CDR3 loop is CASSYHERAPKVSSYEQYF. The CDR3 coding sequence is TGTGCCAGCAGTTATCACGAGCGGGCCCCGAAAGTATCTTCCTACGAGCAGTACTTC.